This entry is about one T cell receptor beta chain. The target antigen is unknown. CD4+ T cells that had been cultured provided DNA sequenced with the Oncomine TCR Beta short-read assay. TCRdb re-analysed the PCR reads in MiXCR, keeping a single row per CDR3 protein. The sample holds more than 9,000 distinct CDR3 sequences; less than 40% are singletons and the top ten take 7.5% to 9.5%. The germline CDR1 and CDR2 sequences are MNHEY and SMNVEV (reference sequence). The V and J ends lost 5 bases and 6 bases respectively, with 23 bases between them. This CDR3 has 16 amino acids. Described treatment: 10-day PBMC culture with coronavirus spike peptide pools or control peptides (ViraFEST assay). These data originate in a study of vaccination and CD4 T cells after COVID-19. Looking at the study overall: Vaccinees got either two BNT162b2 doses or two mRNA-1273 doses. The control cultures got either a CEFX pool, an HIV-1 Nef pool, or no peptide at all. General observations from the study: Spike mono-reactivity marked 304 of 307 vaccine-specific clones in convalescent patients.

What was sequenced was CD4+ T cells from blood, cultured in vitro. The receptor's source is a human donor who had recovered from COVID-19. The V and J genes are TRBV27 and TRBJ2-7; D is possibly TRBD1 or TRBD2 (5 bases each). The CDR3 region is CASSLKRDGSRSEQYF. Here the CDR3 DNA reads TGTGCCAGCAGTCTGAAACGGGACGGGTCTCGAAGCGAGCAGTACTTC.